The rows below give T cell receptor beta chains drawn from one sample of a study of cytomegalovirus exposure and HLA in healthy donors. Assay: immunoSEQ multiplex PCR; the TCRdb copy retains only in-frame clones and omits some. This sample's table has more than 200,000 clones. Sequences were obtained from PBMCs. Receptors were obtained from a woman aged 25 to 39 in good health and CMV-seropositive. Each CDR3 is given with its conserved first and last residue. Each record gives: J gene, D gene, V gene, CDR3 DNA, CDR3 protein. The D gene is left open where the match is weak.

TRBJ2-5	.	TRBV4-1	TGCGCCAGCAGCCAAGCCCCAGGGGCCGAAGAGACCCAGTACTTC	CASSQAPGAEETQYF
TRBJ2-2	TRBD1	TRBV5-5	TGTGCCAGCAGGGTATCAGGGGGAGACACCGGGGAGCTGTTTTTT	CASRVSGGDTGELFF
TRBJ1-1	.	TRBV9	TGTGCCAGCAGCGTAGAGACGGGGACTGAAGCTTTCTTT	CASSVETGTEAFF
TRBJ2-3	.	TRBV5-1	TGCGCCAGCAGCTCTGGACGGGAGAGCACAGATACGCAGTATTTT	CASSSGRESTDTQYF
TRBJ1-1	TRBD1	TRBV19	TGTGCCAGTTCCCCCCGGGACAGGGGTCAAACTGAAGCTTTCTTT	CASSPRDRGQTEAFF
TRBJ2-7	TRBD2	TRBV6-1	TGTGCCAGCTCCATTCGGGGAGGGAGCGAGCAGTACTTC	CASSIRGGSEQYF
TRBJ1-1	.	TRBV7-2	TGTGCCAGCAGCTACTCAGCCCGGGGGGACACTGAAGCTTTCTTT	CASSYSARGDTEAFF
TRBJ2-1	.	TRBV6-5	TGTGCCAGCAACCCGCATCTAGGGAGTAGGGATGAGCAGTTCTTC	CASNPHLGSRDEQFF
TRBJ1-3	.	TRBV6-1	TGTGCCAGCAGCTATGAGGGGGAAGGGGACACCATATATTTT	CASSYEGEGDTIYF
TRBJ2-1	TRBD2	TRBV6-6	TGTGCCAGCAGTTACTCGCCTAGCGGGAAGGCGGATGAGCAGTTCTTC	CASSYSPSGKADEQFF
TRBJ2-7	.	TRBV11-2	TGTGCCAGCAGCTTAGATCCGCTCCGGTCCTACGAGCAGTACTTC	CASSLDPLRSYEQYF
TRBJ2-3	.	TRBV6-1	TGTGCCAGCAGTGAAGACAGTGCTACGCAGTATTTT	CASSEDSATQYF
TRBJ1-1	.	TRBV29-1	TGCAGCGTTGTAAGGGAGTGGGGCACTGAAGCTTTCTTT	CSVVREWGTEAFF
TRBJ1-2	TRBD1	TRBV28	TGTGCCAGCAGTTACCCGAGGACAGGGGGCCATGGCTACACCTTC	CASSYPRTGGHGYTF
TRBJ1-5	.	TRBV29-1	TGCAGCGTTTCCAGGGACAATCAGCCCCAGCATTTT	CSVSRDNQPQHF
TRBJ1-2	.	TRBV5-1	TGCGCCAGCAGCTTGGAAGCGTTTTATGGCTACACCTTC	CASSLEAFYGYTF
TRBJ1-2	.	TRBV6-5	TGTGCCAGCAGTCCTGGAGGTGGCTACACCTTC	CASSPGGGYTF
TRBJ1-3	.	TRBV6-6	TGTGCCAGCAGATCGACAAACGCTGGAAACACCATATATTTT	CASRSTNAGNTIYF
TRBJ2-2	.	TRBV5-1	TGCGCCAGCAGTAATAAATCGAACACCGGGGAGCTGTTTTTT	CASSNKSNTGELFF
TRBJ2-7	TRBD1	TRBV29-1	TGCAGCGTTTTTATCCCTTACAGGGGGGAGCAGTACTTC	CSVFIPYRGEQYF
TRBJ2-1	TRBD1	TRBV5-1	TGCGCCAGCAGCTGGACAGGGTTCGCCCTCAATGAGCAGTTCTTC	CASSWTGFALNEQFF
TRBJ2-3	TRBD1	TRBV4-3	TGCGCCAGCGGTGGACAGGGGGGAGATACGCAGTATTTT	CASGGQGGDTQYF
TRBJ2-5	.	TRBV5-4	TGTGCCAGCAGGCCATACGGTCCCCAAGAGACCCAGTACTTC	CASRPYGPQETQYF
TRBJ2-1	.	TRBV4-1	TGCGCCAGCAGCCAAGAGCAGAGGAGCTCCTACAATGAGCAGTTCTTC	CASSQEQRSSYNEQFF
TRBJ2-7	TRBD1	TRBV7-9	TGTGCCAGCAGCTTACGGGGACAGGGGGCCCCGTACGAGCAGTACTTC	CASSLRGQGAPYEQYF